This is a list of T cell receptor beta chains from one sample in a study of cytomegalovirus exposure and HLA in healthy donors. Libraries were prepared by immunoSEQ multiplex PCR; TCRdb keeps only in-frame clonotypes and omits some of them. The sample has 140,000 or so clones; over 65% are singletons. The sequencing input was PBMCs. Receptors originate from a female donor in good health and CMV-seronegative. CDR3s include the opening cysteine and the closing phenylalanine or tryptophan. A D gene is named only where the DNA matches it firmly. Rows may omit the clone size; those that give it use once, few, many or a size class.

clone_size	d_call	v_call	j_call	cdr3_nt	cdr3_aa
NA	NA	TRBV2	TRBJ1-2	TGTGCCAGCAGTGAATTCCGGGGAGGAAGGGGCTACACCTTC	CASSEFRGGRGYTF
NA	NA	TRBV6-6	TRBJ1-2	TGTGCCAGCAGTTACGGGGGGGACTATGGCTACCCCTTC	CASSYGGDYGYPF
NA	NA	TRBV27	TRBJ1-2	TGTGCCAGCAGTCGTTGGAGTAAGATGAACTATGGCTACACCTTC	CASSRWSKMNYGYTF
few	TRBD1	TRBV2	TRBJ1-2	TGTGCCAGCAGGCCGACAGGGTATGGCTACACCTTC	CASRPTGYGYTF
NA	TRBD1	TRBV7-2	TRBJ1-1	TGTGCCAGCAGCTTAGGGCCAACAGGGGGCACGGTAGCTTTCTTT	CASSLGPTGGTVAFF
NA	NA	TRBV6-1	TRBJ1-1	TGTGCCAGCAGTGAGAACAGGCGGAACACTGAAGCCTTCTTT	CASSENRRNTEAFF
once	TRBD1	TRBV6-5	TRBJ2-2	TGTGCCAGCAGTTACACCCCCGGGACAGGGTTAGGGGAGCTGTTTTTT	CASSYTPGTGLGELFF
NA	NA	TRBV2	TRBJ2-1	TGTGCCAGCAAAGGGGGGGCAGGTCGGCAGTTCTTC	CASKGGAGRQFF
once	TRBD2	TRBV9	TRBJ2-5	TGTGCCAGCAGCGTAGCTACGGCTAGCGGGGGGGTAAACCCGACGATCCAAGAGACCCAGTACTTC	CASSVATASGGVNPTIQETQYF
NA	TRBD2	TRBV7-6	TRBJ2-1	TGTGCCAGCAGCTCTACTAGCGGGATGTCCCACAATGAGCAGTTCTTC	CASSSTSGMSHNEQFF
NA	TRBD1	TRBV18	TRBJ1-5	TGTGCCAGCTCACCACCGGGGCCAGGGGGAAGACAGCCCCAGCATTTT	CASSPPGPGGRQPQHF